What follows are 20 T cell receptor beta chains derived from one specimen sequenced in a study of blood T cell repertoires in COVID-19. Method: immunoSEQ multiplex PCR; TCRdb's copy keeps in-frame clones and lacks some. Of roughly 250,000 clones listed, 82% were seen once; the top ten hold 4% to 6%. Sequencing was done on a sample of peripheral blood. These receptors came from a woman older than 75 with active or convalescent COVID-19.

This clone was picked up one time. The chain joins TRBV11-2 to TRBJ1-1; D uncertain. V lost 5 bases and J lost 0, with 4 bases in between. The CDR3 covers 12 residues. Germline lookup yields CDR1 SGHAT and CDR2 FQNNGV. The CDR3 reads CASSQVNTEAFF. In DNA form, the CDR3 reads TGTGCCAGCAGCCAGGTGAACACTGAAGCTTTCTTT.

This clone was recorded a few times. This sequence joins TRBV7-9 and TRBJ2-2, with D unresolved. V was cut by 4 bases and J by 4 bases, with 13 bases left in between. Per germline, CDR1 SEHNR and CDR2 FQNEAQ (reference sequence). The CDR3 consists of 15 residues. CDR3 nucleotide sequence: TGTGCCAGCAGCTCAAGCCGGGTGAGCACCGGGGAGCTGTTTTTT. Amino acids: CASSSSRVSTGELFF.

This clone showed up just a few times. The chain couples TRBV28 to TRBJ2-2, with a possible D match to TRBD2 (5 bases). The CDR3 runs to 17 residues. V lost 7 bases, J lost 0 bases, and 18 bases lay in between. Germline V gene lookup returns CDR1 MDHEN and CDR2 SYDVKM. The CDR3 DNA reads as TGTGCCAGCACCCCATCTAGCTCCCAATCGAACACCGGGGAGCTGTTTTTT. It codes for CASTPSSSQSNTGELFF.

The chain joins TRBV5-3 to TRBJ2-7; D uncertain. TRBV5-3 is annotated as an ORF whose role is uncertain. The V gene lost 0 bases and the J gene lost 2 bases, with 9 bases spanning the gap. This CDR3 has 14 residues. CDR3 in DNA: TGTGCCAGAAGCTTGGGTACAAAACCCTACGAGCAGTACTTC. Its protein is CARSLGTKPYEQYF.

V usage is TRBV2 and J usage is TRBJ1-5; no clear D. Germline CDR1 and CDR2: SNHLY and FYNNEI. Trimming removed 8 bases at V and 5 bases at J, with 13 bases between. CDR3 length: 13 amino acids. Written as DNA, the CDR3 is TGTGCCAGCGAGGAGACCAACTATCAGCCCCAGCATTTT. This sequence encodes CASEETNYQPQHF.

V gene TRBV28 combines with J gene TRBJ1-2; TRBD1 agrees at 10 bases. The V gene end was trimmed by 7 bases and the J gene end by 6 bases; junction bases not matched to a gene: 8. Germline-derived CDR1 and CDR2 are MDHEN and SYDVKM. The CDR3 sequence is 14 residues long. CDR3 sequence reads: CASIPGTGVHGYTF. The CDR3, as DNA: TGTGCCAGCATACCCGGGACAGGGGTTCATGGCTACACCTTC.

The CDR3 DNA sequence: TGTGCCAGCAGCTTATCACCTAGCGGGGGCGCCTACAATGAGCAGTTCTTC. Amino acid sequence: CASSLSPSGGAYNEQFF. J is TRBJ2-1 and V is TRBV11-3; 10 bases fit TRBD2. CDR1 is SGHNT and CDR2 is YENEEA in the germline V gene. The CDR3 sequence is 17 residues long. V was clipped by 2 bases and J by 2 bases; unmatched bases: 6.

The chain links TRBV6-6 to TRBJ2-1, with D possibly matching TRBD2 (5 bases). The CDR3 covers 12 residues. The germline V gene encodes CDR1 MNHNY and CDR2 SVGAGI (reference sequence). V was pared by 2 bases and J by 8 bases, with 7 bases between. CDR3 DNA: TGTGCCAGCAGTTACGGACTCTATGAGCAGTTCTTC. It codes for CASSYGLYEQFF.

This chain joins TRBV5-1 and TRBJ1-6, with 7 bases fitting TRBD1. Germline loops: CDR1 SGHRS, CDR2 YFSETQ. This CDR3 contains 15 residues. Unmatched junction bases numbered 8, after V lost 4 bases and J lost 7 bases. The CDR3 sequence: CASSILTGYNSPLHF. Here the CDR3 DNA reads TGCGCCAGCAGCATCCTGACAGGGTACAATTCACCCCTCCACTTT.

This clone was counted once. The gene calls are TRBV6-2 or TRBV6-3 and TRBJ2-7, with 10 bases aligning to TRBD2. CDR3 length: 17 residues. Germline CDR1 MNHEY, CDR2 SVGEGT. Trimming cost V 0 bases and J 3 bases; bases outside gene matches: 8. Here the CDR3 DNA reads TGTGCCAGCAGTTACTCGAAGCTTCGGACTAGCGGCTACGAGCAGTACTTC. This encodes CASSYSKLRTSGYEQYF.

This chain uses TRBV28 with TRBJ2-5, with D possibly TRBD1 on 5 matching bases. This CDR3 spans 12 amino acids. Germline V lookup: CDR1 MDHEN, CDR2 SYDVKM. V dropped 10 bases and J dropped 3 bases, with 12 bases sitting between them. The CDR3 nucleotides are TGTGCCACCTTAGACAGTAAAGAGACCCAGTACTTC. Translation: CATLDSKETQYF.

The chain couples TRBV4-1 to TRBJ1-2, with 7 bases identical to TRBD1. Germline V gene lookup returns CDR1 MGHRA and CDR2 YSYEKL. The CDR3 sequence is 15 residues long. V lost 4 bases and J lost 4; bases outside the gene matches: 9. In DNA form, the CDR3 reads TGCGCCAGCAGCCCGCGGGACAGACTTTCCTATGGCTACACCTTC. It is translated as CASSPRDRLSYGYTF.

The chain is built from TRBV5-5 and TRBJ1-5, with D possibly TRBD1 on 6 matching bases. This CDR3 has 16 residues. V gave up 1 base and J gave up 4 bases, with 15 bases separating them. Germline V gene lookup returns CDR1 SGHKS and CDR2 YYEKEE (reference sequence). The CDR3: CASSLSAGGENQPQHF. DNA for the CDR3: TGTGCCAGCAGCTTGTCCGCGGGGGGCGAAAATCAGCCCCAGCATTTT. The full variable domain, rest sourced from reference TRBV5-5 and TRBJ1-5, is DAGVTQSPTHLIKTRGQQVTLRCSPISGHKSVSWYQQVLGQGPQFIFQYYEKEERGRGNFPDRFSARQFPNYSSELNVNALLLGDSALYLCASSLSAGGENQPQHFGDGTRLSIL.

The chain uses TRBV30 and TRBJ1-4; D possibly corresponds to TRBD1 (5 bases). Germline V CDR1 and CDR2: GTSNPN, SVGIG (reference sequence). The CDR3 length is 12 residues. The germline V and J ends were trimmed by 4 bases and 10 bases, with 13 bases remaining between them. This CDR3 reads CAWNHPQGKLFF. CDR3 DNA sequence: TGTGCCTGGAATCACCCCCAGGGAAAACTGTTTTTT.

This chain links TRBV7-9 with TRBJ2-7; no firm D call. The CDR3 is 15 amino acids. Germline V gives CDR1 SEHNR, CDR2 FQNEAQ (reference sequence). The V and J ends lost 6 bases and 5 bases respectively, with 20 bases between them. The CDR3 DNA reads as TGTGCCAGCAGTCGGAGCCAGATATTTACGGACGAGCAGTACTTC. It codes for CASSRSQIFTDEQYF.

This rearrangement joins TRBV18 to TRBJ2-1, with 15 nucleotides matching TRBD2. Germline V gene sequence: CDR1 KGHSH, CDR2 LQKENI. CDR3 length equals 15 residues. With 4 bases clipped from V and 7 bases from J, the junction kept 2 bases outside the gene matches. The CDR3 DNA reads as TGTGCCAGCTCACGGACTAGCGGGGGGGAAAATGAGCAGTTCTTC. This codes for CASSRTSGGENEQFF.

The rearrangement joins TRBV20-1 to TRBJ2-5; D not certain. Deletions cut 6 bases from V and 6 bases from J, with 11 bases between. The V gene's germline CDR1 is DFQATT and CDR2 SNEGSKA (reference sequence). The CDR3 length is 11 residues. As DNA, the CDR3 is TGCAGTGCCTCTTATGGGCAGACCCAGTACTTC. This sequence encodes CSASYGQTQYF.

This clone was observed a few times. The chain uses TRBV6-2 or TRBV6-3 and TRBJ1-3, with TRBD1 matching over 7 bases. V lost 2 bases, J lost 0 bases, and 7 bases stayed unmatched. This CDR3 contains 17 residues. In germline, CDR1 is MNHEY, CDR2 SVGEGT. CDR3 nucleotides: TGTGCCAGCAGTTACATTGGACAGGTGTACTCTGGAAACACCATATATTTT. Translated, it gives CASSYIGQVYSGNTIYF.

V usage is TRBV7-9 and J usage is TRBJ1-2; a possible D gene is TRBD1 (6 bases). The CDR3 extends over 16 amino acids. V gave up 0 bases and J gave up 5 bases, with 16 bases separating them. The germline gives CDR1 SEHNR, CDR2 FQNEAQ (reference sequence). The CDR3, as DNA: TGTGCCAGCAGCTTAGCTACCGGGACATTCCATTATGGCTACACCTTC. Its protein product is CASSLATGTFHYGYTF.

This clone was seen a handful of times. This chain connects TRBV5-1 to TRBJ1-4; 9 bases map to TRBD1. The CDR3 consists of 15 residues. Germline trimming cut 5 bases from V and 0 bases from J; bases unmatched to any gene: 2. The germline gives CDR1 SGHRS, CDR2 YFSETQ. CDR3 protein: CASRTGGATNEKLFF. The CDR3 DNA reads TGCGCCAGCAGGACAGGGGGAGCAACTAATGAAAAACTGTTTTTT.